This T cell receptor beta chain was obtained from a study of OX40 agonist ivuxolimab in advanced cancers. About the study as a whole: Ivuxolimab was a fully human IgG2 agonistic monoclonal antibody targeting the costimulatory receptor OX40 (CD134). Intravenous ivuxolimab was administered to patients every 2 weeks at six dose levels: 0.01, 0.1, 0.3, 1.5, 3 and 10 mg/kg. A male proportion of under 85% and a mean age of around 60 years, ranging from about 20 to 79, were recorded for the dose-escalation cohort. Among the 50 to 55 dose-escalation patients, about 20 had hepatocellular carcinoma, roughly 15 melanoma, 9 renal cell carcinoma and 9 head and neck cancer. The paper covers the monotherapy dose-escalation part of the phase I ivuxolimab trial, which included N = 52 patients. Partial responses occurred in three dose-escalation patients, of whom one had hepatocellular carcinoma and two had cutaneous melanoma. Prior anti-PD-1, anti-PD-L1 or anti-CTLA-4 therapy was permitted, and checkpoint inhibitors had been received by approximately 39% of dose-escalation patients. The purpose of peripheral TCRbeta sequencing was to test whether ivuxolimab changed TCR sequence diversity and led to clonal T-cell expansion.

For sequencing of the TCRbeta CDR3 region, genomic DNA was extracted from the sorted cells. The immunoSEQ Assay was used to sequence the TCRbeta CDR3 regions. TCRdb re-hosts the immuneACCESS table, in-frame sequences only. Its copies lack some clones; in the studies checked, an unresolved V gene accounts for under half of them, and the cause for the rest is not known. For this sample the table gives about 77,000 clones, of which over 75% were detected only once. The ten most abundant clones make up 0.65% to 0.8% of the sample. Between the V and J ends, shortened by 6 bases and 2 bases respectively, the junction contains 9 bases. The germline V gene provides CDR1 SNHLY and CDR2 FYNNEI. The CDR3, cysteine through phenylalanine, is 13 amino acids long. The read is trimmed to its CDR3 DNA, 39 bases read in frame from base 1. Patients with autoimmune disease history or receiving systemic immunosuppression were excluded from the trial. Peripheral blood for TCR sequencing was collected from all dose cohorts at baseline, on cycle 4 day 1, and on cycle 7 day 1. The samples were drawn from a first-in-human, open-label, multicenter phase I dose-escalation trial of ivuxolimab. The trial enrolled adults with locally advanced or metastatic head and neck squamous cell, hepatocellular, melanoma or renal cell carcinoma. CD4+ and CD8+ T cells were sorted separately from peripheral blood before TCR sequencing.

As for this clone: It has no known antigen specificity. Nothing much larger sits one base from this clone, and base qualities are not available.

General conclusions and limits of the study: Low levels of normalized T-cell clonal expansion were also seen in some patients who did not respond. After ivuxolimab, expanded clones were on average more numerous among CD8+ T cells than among CD4+ T cells. In partial responders in the 0.1-3.0 mg/kg groups, normalized peripheral clonal expansion was found to be among the lowest, especially among CD8+ T cells. Which antigens the clonally expanded peripheral T cells were specific for was not determined. At doses from 0.1 to 3.0 mg/kg, clonal expansion was seen in both CD4+ and CD8+ blood T cells between baseline and week 6.

The clonotype comes from an adult with an advanced solid tumor such as melanoma, head and neck, liver or kidney cancer. Sequenced here: CD4+ or CD8+ T cells sorted from blood, sampled in a trial of the OX40 agonist ivuxolimab. Recombination joined TRBV2 with TRBJ2-3; D gene: possibly TRBD2, on 6 matching bases. The CDR3 has the sequence CASRGDFTDTQYF. The DNA is as follows: TGTGCCAGCAGGGGGGACTTCACAGATACGCAGTATTTT.